One T cell receptor (beta chain) is described in this entry. This clonotype was observed at least ten times. What antigen it recognizes has not been identified. No qualities accompany the bases; no much larger clone lies one base away. The TCR beta CDR3 regions were amplified from the RNA transcripts. The first round of RT-PCR for the TCR CDR3 was performed with the HTBI primer set and the Qiagen OneStep RT-PCR kit. The libraries were constructed in a second round of multiplex PCR and then size-selected and purified. The libraries were sequenced on an Illumina HiSeq2000 using paired-end 100 bp reads. For the original study's pipeline: SOAPnuke was used to process the raw data, removing reads that contained adapters or uncalled bases, had a mean Phred below 15, or lacked an exact match to the constant primer or identifier. High-quality paired reads were merged using COPE v1.2.5, and each unique nucleotide sequence was defined as a clonotype. MiTCR v1.1 was used to align clonotypes to the IMGT TRBV, TRBD and TRBJ reference segments. Analysis was restricted to V-J combinations with a frequency above 0.0001, which covered about 99% of repertoires. A TCS score was defined as the ratio between F50 (clonal expansion) and ExV (chaos), using BLOSUM62-based TCRdist between CDR3 peptides within each V-J. Welch's t-statistics and random forest reduced roughly 500 V-J features to roughly 13, which were used in a naive Bayes classifier (R e1071). Clones were called with MiXCR by TCRdb after fastp trimmed the public reads at Q25, and only in-frame beta chains were retained. Rows are combined by CDR3 protein, so each entry shows the most common genes and DNA. The V and J calls here are based on TCRdb, not the publication. The sample yields approximately 630,000 distinct CDR3 sequences; around 15% were counted once. Less than 4.5% of the sample goes to the ten largest clones.

The record originates from a study of T cells in Graves' hyperthyroidism and ophthalmopathy (dated by TCRdb to between 2018 and 2021). At the level of the whole study: Peripheral blood samples were taken at initial diagnosis, before any treatment was given. A discovery cohort of roughly 100 patients, approximately 45 with Graves' ophthalmopathy and about 58 with stable Graves' hyperthyroidism, was used to find distinguishing TCR V-J signatures. Whether ophthalmopathy could be predicted prospectively was tested in an independent validation cohort made up of under 20 hyperthyroidism patients plus 17 patients who later progressed to ophthalmopathy. For training and testing, the roughly 93 patients in the discovery cohort were randomly divided in a 7:3 ratio. The study also compared thyroid tissue and blood T-cell repertoires from about six Graves' hyperthyroidism patients. After blood sampling, hyperthyroidism patients were treated with methimazole at a starting dose of 30 mg daily, and ophthalmopathy patients were treated with high-dose intravenous methylprednisolone. According to the paper, TCR Vbeta CDR3 sequencing was carried out on 135 peripheral blood samples, which came from 40 to 45 ophthalmopathy, 80 or so hyperthyroidism and approximately 17 progressor patients. The investigation overall reported the following: No statistical method was used to set the sample size in advance, and investigators knew the group allocation. In validation, the model predicted progression to ophthalmopathy with over 60% sensitivity and 72% to 85% specificity, a median of around 6.6 months before onset. A 13 V-J signature model separated ophthalmopathy from stable hyperthyroidism, with approximately 86% sensitivity and roughly 81% specificity in cross-validation and 80%/75% in testing. Most expanded thyroid clonotypes (frequency above 0.001) were also detected in blood, a finding suggesting that blood repertoires may reflect thyroid immune responses.

Stable Graves' hyperthyroidism was defined as the absence of progression to ophthalmopathy over 18 months of follow-up. Hyperthyroidism patients were newly diagnosed, had a disease duration of under 2 months, and were aged 18 to 65 years. Patients with uncontrolled infections, other autoimmune diseases, pregnancy or lactation were excluded. Diagnoses were established on the basis of clinical symptoms, serum thyroxine and TRAb, thyroid ultrasound, and orbital computed tomography. PBMCs were separated from around 9.1 ml of fresh peripheral blood using Ficoll-Paque density gradient centrifugation. Total RNA was extracted using Trizol reagent, and RNA quality was assessed on an Agilent 2100 Bioanalyzer. The CDR3 covers 16 residues, taking in both the cysteine and the phenylalanine. Only the CDR3 DNA stays, 48 bases, in frame from base 1. V is clipped by 1 base and J by 0 bases, and the sequence between their germline boundaries is 12 bases long. The germline V gene encodes CDR1 LNHNV and CDR2 YYDKDF (reference sequence).

The sequence was obtained from a woman younger than 45 with Graves' hyperthyroidism. The chain is assembled from TRBV15 and TRBJ2-5; the D gene is unclear. Sequences were obtained from blood. The DNA sequence is TGTGCCACCAGCAGAGCCTTGGGATCGTACCAAGAGACCCAGTACTTC. Translation gives CATSRALGSYQETQYF. Outside the CDR3, residues come from the reference TRBV15 and TRBJ2-5 proteins, so the full variable domain is: DAMVIQNPRYQVTQFGKPVTLSCSQTLNHNVMYWYQQKSSQAPKLLFHYYDKDFNNEADTPDNFQSRRPNTSFCFLDIRSPGLGDTAMYLCATSRALGSYQETQYFGPGTRLLVL.